The source of this T cell receptor (beta chain) is a study of Graves' ophthalmopathy and Graves' hyperthyroidism. RNA transcripts yielded amplified TCR beta CDR3 regions. The first-round RT-PCR employed HTBI primers together with the Qiagen OneStep RT-PCR kit. A multiplex PCR was then performed as the second round. MiXCR, applied by TCRdb to the multiplex PCR reads, yields one record per CDR3 protein. The sample carries 740,000 or so distinct CDR3 sequences, 35% to 50% recorded once. The CDR3 sequence is 15 residues long. Germline CDR1 is SGHTA and CDR2 is FQGNSA. Notes on this clonotype: A read error may account for a junction end that differs from germline.

Moderate-to-severe activity, with CAS ≥3, NOSPECS ≥4 and duration under 3 months, characterized the donors with ophthalmopathy. The genes are TRBV7-2 and TRBJ1-2; TRBD1 might be the D (5 bases). Sequenced input: peripheral blood. The source is an adult man with Graves' ophthalmopathy. As DNA, the CDR3 is TGTGCCAGCAGCTTAGACCCAGGGTCTAACTATGACTACACCTTC. Amino acid sequence: CASSLDPGSNYDYTF.